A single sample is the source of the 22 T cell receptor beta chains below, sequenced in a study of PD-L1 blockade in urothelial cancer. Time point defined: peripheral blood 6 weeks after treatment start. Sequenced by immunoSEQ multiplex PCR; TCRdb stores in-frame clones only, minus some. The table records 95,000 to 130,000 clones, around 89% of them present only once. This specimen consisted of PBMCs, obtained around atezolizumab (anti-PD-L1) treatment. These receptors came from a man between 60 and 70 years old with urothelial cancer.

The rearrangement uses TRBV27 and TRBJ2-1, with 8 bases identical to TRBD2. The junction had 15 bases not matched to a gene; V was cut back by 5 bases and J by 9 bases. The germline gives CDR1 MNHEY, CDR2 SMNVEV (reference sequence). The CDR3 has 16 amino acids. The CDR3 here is CASSRVSSGAGGEQFF. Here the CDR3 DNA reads TGTGCCAGCAGTCGCGTGAGTAGCGGGGCTGGGGGTGAGCAGTTCTTC.

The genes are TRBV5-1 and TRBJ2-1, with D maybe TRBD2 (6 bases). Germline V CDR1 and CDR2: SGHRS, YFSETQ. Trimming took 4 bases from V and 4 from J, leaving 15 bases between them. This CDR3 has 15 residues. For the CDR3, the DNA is TGCGCCAGCAGCCCTGCTAGCGCCGAGTACAATGAGCAGTTCTTC. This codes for CASSPASAEYNEQFF.

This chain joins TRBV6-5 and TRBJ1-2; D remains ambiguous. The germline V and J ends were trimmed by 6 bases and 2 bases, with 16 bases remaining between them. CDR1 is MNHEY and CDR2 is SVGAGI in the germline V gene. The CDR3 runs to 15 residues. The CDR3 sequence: CASSLSEHQNYGYTF. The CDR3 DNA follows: TGTGCCAGCAGCCTATCGGAGCACCAGAACTATGGCTACACCTTC.

DNA for the CDR3: TGTGTTTGCGGGGTGGGGAATGGCTACACCTTC. This sequence encodes CVCGVGNGYTF. The V call is TRBV30, the J call TRBJ1-2; D not certain. Per the germline V gene, CDR1 is GTSNPN and CDR2 is SVGIG (reference sequence). This CDR3 is 11 amino acids long.

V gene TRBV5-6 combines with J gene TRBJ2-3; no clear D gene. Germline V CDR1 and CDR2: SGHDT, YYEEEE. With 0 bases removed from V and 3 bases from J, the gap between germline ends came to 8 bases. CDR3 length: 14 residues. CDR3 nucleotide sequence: TGTGCCAGCAGCTTGGGAGCTCTTACAGATACGCAGTATTTT. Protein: CASSLGALTDTQYF.

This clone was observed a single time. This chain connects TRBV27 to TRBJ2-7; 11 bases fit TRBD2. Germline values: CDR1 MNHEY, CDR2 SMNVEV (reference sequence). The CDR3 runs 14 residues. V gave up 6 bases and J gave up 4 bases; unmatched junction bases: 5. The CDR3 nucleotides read TGTGCCAGCAGGCTAGCGGGGGGATCATACGAGCAGTACTTC. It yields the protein CASRLAGGSYEQYF.

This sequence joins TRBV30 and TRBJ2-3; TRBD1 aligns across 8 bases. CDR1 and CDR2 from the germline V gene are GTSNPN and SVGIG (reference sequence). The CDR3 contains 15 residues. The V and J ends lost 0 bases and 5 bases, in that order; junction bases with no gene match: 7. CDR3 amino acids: CAWSVRAGGIDTQYF. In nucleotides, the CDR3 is TGTGCCTGGAGTGTAAGGGCAGGGGGCATAGATACGCAGTATTTT.

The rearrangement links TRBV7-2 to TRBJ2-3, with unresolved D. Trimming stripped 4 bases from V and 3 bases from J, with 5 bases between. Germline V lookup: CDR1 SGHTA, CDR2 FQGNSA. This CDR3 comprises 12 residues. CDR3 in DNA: TGTGCCAGCAGCTCTTATACAGATACGCAGTATTTT. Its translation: CASSSYTDTQYF.

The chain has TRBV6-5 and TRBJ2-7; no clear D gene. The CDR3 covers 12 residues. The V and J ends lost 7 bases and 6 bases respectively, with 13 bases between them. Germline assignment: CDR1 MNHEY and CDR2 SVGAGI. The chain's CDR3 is CASTTRVGEQYF. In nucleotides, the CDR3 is TGTGCCAGCACCACACGGGTCGGCGAGCAGTACTTC.

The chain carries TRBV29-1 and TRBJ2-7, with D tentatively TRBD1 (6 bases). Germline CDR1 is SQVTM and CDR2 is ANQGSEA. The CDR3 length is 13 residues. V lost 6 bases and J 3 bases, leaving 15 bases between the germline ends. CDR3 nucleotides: TGCAGCGTCCCCGGGACAAACCACTACGAGCAGTACTTC. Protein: CSVPGTNHYEQYF.

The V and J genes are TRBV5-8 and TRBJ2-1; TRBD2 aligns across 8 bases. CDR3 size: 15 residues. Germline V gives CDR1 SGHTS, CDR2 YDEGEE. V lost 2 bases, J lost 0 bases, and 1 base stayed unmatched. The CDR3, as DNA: TGTGCCAGCAGCTTTGGACTAGCCTCCTACAATGAGCAGTTCTTC. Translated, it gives CASSFGLASYNEQFF.

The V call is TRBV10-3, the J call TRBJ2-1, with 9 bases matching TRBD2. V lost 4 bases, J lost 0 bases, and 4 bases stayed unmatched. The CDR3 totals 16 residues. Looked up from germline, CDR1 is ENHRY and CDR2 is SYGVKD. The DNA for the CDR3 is TGTGCCATCAGTGGGGATAGCGGGAGCTCCTACAATGAGCAGTTCTTC. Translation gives CAISGDSGSSYNEQFF.

This CDR3 reads CASSVGDRGPGNTIYF. The DNA of the CDR3 is TGTGCCAGCAGCGTAGGCGACAGGGGCCCTGGAAACACCATATATTTT. This chain uses TRBV9 with TRBJ1-3; the match to TRBD1 covers 8 bases. The CDR3 has 16 residues. V shed 0 bases and J 2 bases; nucleotides not matched to a gene: 4. CDR1 and CDR2 (germline): SGDLS, YYNGEE.

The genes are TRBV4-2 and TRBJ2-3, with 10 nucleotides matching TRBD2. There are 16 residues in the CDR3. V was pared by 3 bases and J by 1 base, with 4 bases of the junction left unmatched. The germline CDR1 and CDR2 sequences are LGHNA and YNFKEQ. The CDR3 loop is CASSHQRGGRTDTQYF. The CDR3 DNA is TGTGCCAGCAGCCATCAGCGGGGGGGCCGCACAGATACGCAGTATTTT.

The CDR3 region is CASTRAGRLGNTIYF. CDR3 DNA: TGTGCCAGCACCCGGGCGGGGCGCCTTGGAAACACCATATATTTT. The J gene is TRBJ1-3, the V gene TRBV14, with a possible D match to TRBD1 (5 bases). The CDR3 has 15 amino acids. Germline V gives CDR1 SGHDN, CDR2 FVKESK. V was trimmed by 7 bases and J by 3 bases, leaving 16 bases between them.

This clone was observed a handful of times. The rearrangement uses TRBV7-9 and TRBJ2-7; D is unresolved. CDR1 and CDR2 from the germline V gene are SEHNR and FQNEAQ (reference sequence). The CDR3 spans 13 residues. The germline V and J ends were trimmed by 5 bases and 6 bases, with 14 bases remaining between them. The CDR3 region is CASSPRYFSEQYF. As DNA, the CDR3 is TGTGCCAGCAGCCCCCGATACTTCTCCGAGCAGTACTTC.

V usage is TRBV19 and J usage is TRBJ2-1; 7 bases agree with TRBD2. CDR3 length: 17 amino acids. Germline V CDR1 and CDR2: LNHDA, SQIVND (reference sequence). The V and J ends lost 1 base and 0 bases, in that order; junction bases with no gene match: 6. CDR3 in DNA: TGTGCCAGTAGTATAGCGGAGCGGGGTAGCTCCTACAATGAGCAGTTCTTC. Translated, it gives CASSIAERGSSYNEQFF.

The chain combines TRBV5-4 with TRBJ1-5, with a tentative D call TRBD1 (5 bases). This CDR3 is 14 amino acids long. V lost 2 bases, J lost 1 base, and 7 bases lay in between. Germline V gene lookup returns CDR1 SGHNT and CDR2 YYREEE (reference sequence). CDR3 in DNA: TGTGCCAGCAGCTTCGACAGAAGCAATCAGCCCCAGCATTTT. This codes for CASSFDRSNQPQHF.

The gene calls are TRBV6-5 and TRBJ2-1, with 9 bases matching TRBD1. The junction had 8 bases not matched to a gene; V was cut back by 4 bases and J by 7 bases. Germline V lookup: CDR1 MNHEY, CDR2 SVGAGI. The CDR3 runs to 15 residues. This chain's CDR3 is CASSSGTGIFNEQFF. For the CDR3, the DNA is TGTGCCAGCAGTTCCGGGACAGGGATTTTTAATGAGCAGTTCTTC.

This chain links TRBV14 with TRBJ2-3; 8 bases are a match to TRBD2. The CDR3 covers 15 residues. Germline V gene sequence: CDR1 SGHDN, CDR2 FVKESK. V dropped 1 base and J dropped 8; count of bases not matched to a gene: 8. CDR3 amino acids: CASSQALAGRGTQYF. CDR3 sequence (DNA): TGTGCCAGCAGCCAAGCGTTAGCGGGGAGGGGTACGCAGTATTTT.

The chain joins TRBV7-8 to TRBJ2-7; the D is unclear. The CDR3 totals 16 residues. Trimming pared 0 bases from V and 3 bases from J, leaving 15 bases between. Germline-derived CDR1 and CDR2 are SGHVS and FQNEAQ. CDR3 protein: CASSLAGMGRNYEQYF. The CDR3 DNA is TGTGCCAGCAGCTTAGCTGGAATGGGCAGAAACTACGAGCAGTACTTC.

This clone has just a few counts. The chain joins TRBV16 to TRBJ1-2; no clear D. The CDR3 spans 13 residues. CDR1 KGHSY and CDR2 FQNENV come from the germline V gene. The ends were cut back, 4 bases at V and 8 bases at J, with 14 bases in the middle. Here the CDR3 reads CASSPQTGEGYTF. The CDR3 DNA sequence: TGTGCCAGCAGCCCCCAAACGGGTGAGGGCTACACCTTC.